This T cell receptor (beta chain) was identified during a study of T-cell reconstitution after alpha-beta-depleted transplantation in children. This clonotype was picked up a small number of times. The germline V and J ends were trimmed by 0 bases and 0 bases, with 6 bases remaining between them. The CDR3 runs 15 residues. Germline V gene lookup returns CDR1 MNHEY and CDR2 SVGAGI. Unique molecular identifiers were incorporated into the prepared TCRbeta library. A single record per CDR3 protein comes from TCRdb applying MiXCR to the PCR reads. The sample includes approximately 490,000 distinct CDR3 sequences, around 13% of them seen just once.

The material sequenced was PBMCs from the stem cell graft donor, taken from the stem cell graft. The TCR sequence derives from a human donor who donated a stem cell graft to a child with combined immunodeficiency. V usage is TRBV6-5 and J usage is TRBJ2-1; the D is unclear. CDR3 sequence reads: CASSYSQDSYNEQFF. In DNA, the CDR3 is TGTGCCAGCAGTTACTCGCAGGACTCCTACAATGAGCAGTTCTTC.